One and the same sample provided the 32 T cell receptor beta chains below, sequenced in a study of blood T cell repertoires in COVID-19. Here immunoSEQ multiplex PCR was the method, and the copy in TCRdb shows in-frame clones only, minus some. In the table there are fewer than 350,000 clones, approximately 90% of which are singletons. Sequencing was carried out using PBMCs or T cells enriched from blood (not recorded which). Every receptor here comes from a woman aged 40 to 49 with acute COVID-19.

As concerns this clone: The sample carries other DNA sequences with the same CDR3. This chain links TRBV29-1 with TRBJ1-1; 9 positions agree with TRBD1. V gave up 4 bases and J gave up 4 bases; unmatched junction bases: 1. This CDR3 has 12 amino acids. Germline V lookup: CDR1 SQVTM, CDR2 ANQGSEA. The CDR3 bases are TGCAGCGTTGGACAGGGGGGCACTGAAGCTTTCTTT. Its translation is CSVGQGGTEAFF.

V is TRBV7-2 and J is TRBJ2-5; 10 nucleotides align to TRBD2. The ends lost 5 bases at V and 5 bases at J; junction bases unmatched: 5. This CDR3 region has 14 residues. Germline V gene lookup returns CDR1 SGHTA and CDR2 FQGNSA. The CDR3 DNA reads TGTGCCAGCAGCCCCTCTAGCGGGGGTGAGACCCAGTACTTC. Translating it yields CASSPSSGGETQYF.

V usage is TRBV7-8 and J usage is TRBJ1-6, with D maybe TRBD1 (6 bases). CDR1 is SGHVS and CDR2 is FQNEAQ in the germline V gene. There are 13 residues in the CDR3. The germline V and J ends were trimmed by 7 bases and 10 bases, with 14 bases remaining between them. CDR3 sequence (DNA): TGTGCCAGCAAAACAGGGTCACAATCACCCCTCCACTTT. This codes for CASKTGSQSPLHF.

The rearrangement joins TRBV7-9 to TRBJ1-6, with TRBD1 identical over 7 bases. Germline loops: CDR1 SEHNR, CDR2 FQNEAQ (reference sequence). CDR3 length: 18 amino acids. The trim removed 2 bases at V and 0 bases at J, leaving 7 bases unmatched. CDR3 amino acids: CASSLFRQGLSYNSPLHF. CDR3 in DNA: TGTGCCAGCAGCTTATTCCGACAGGGCCTCTCCTATAATTCACCCCTCCACTTT.

The chain's CDR3 is CAWSVGGVYTDTQYF. The CDR3 coding sequence is TGTGCCTGGAGTGTAGGGGGGGTCTACACAGATACGCAGTATTTT. The J gene is TRBJ2-3, the V gene TRBV30; perhaps TRBD2 as D (7 bases). CDR3 size: 15 residues. Germline V gene data show CDR1 as GTSNPN and CDR2 as SVGIG (reference sequence). Trimming shortened V by 0 bases and J by 2 bases, and 12 bases separated the two germline ends. Based on the CDR3 plus reference TRBV30 and TRBJ2-3, the full variable domain is SQTIHQWPATLVQPVGSPLSLECTVEGTSNPNLYWYRQAAGRGLQLLFYSVGIGQISSEVPQNLSASRPQDRQFILSSKKLLLSDSGFYLCAWSVGGVYTDTQYFGPGTRLTVL.

This clone was observed once. The chain has TRBV4-2 and TRBJ1-1; 10 bases fit TRBD1. This CDR3 contains 16 residues. The germline V gene has CDR1 LGHNA and CDR2 YNFKEQ. The ends lost 2 bases at V and 6 bases at J; junction bases unmatched: 9. CDR3 in amino acids: CASSQTQTGGAPEAFF. The DNA for the CDR3 is TGTGCCAGCAGCCAAACCCAGACAGGGGGCGCGCCTGAAGCTTTCTTT.

This chain connects TRBV15 to TRBJ1-2; D gene ambiguous. The V end lost 0 bases, the J end lost 4 bases, and 18 bases lay between the germline ends. Germline CDR1 and CDR2: LNHNV and YYDKDF (reference sequence). This CDR3 spans 17 amino acids. CDR3 coding DNA: TGTGCCACCAGCAGAGATCTACAGCTGAGAGGGATCTATGGCTACACCTTC. Protein sequence: CATSRDLQLRGIYGYTF.

The genes are TRBV3-1 (or the pseudogene TRBV3-2) and TRBJ1-5; possibly TRBD1 for D (5 bases). Germline V lookup: CDR1 LGHDT, CDR2 YNNKEL (reference sequence). This CDR3 has 14 residues. Trimming removed 4 bases at V and 3 bases at J, with 10 bases between. The CDR3 loop reads CASSLGGANQPQHF. The CDR3, as DNA: TGTGCCAGCAGCCTTGGAGGGGCCAATCAGCCCCAGCATTTT.

The chain links TRBV5-6 to TRBJ2-3; 7 bases line up with TRBD2. CDR1 SGHDT and CDR2 YYEEEE come from the germline V gene. Germline trimming cut 0 bases from V and 2 bases from J; bases unmatched to any gene: 3. The CDR3 covers 15 residues. The CDR3 DNA sequence: TGTGCCAGCAGCTTGGTGGGGGGGGACACAGATACGCAGTATTTT. Translating it yields CASSLVGGDTDTQYF.

V gene TRBV12-5 combines with J gene TRBJ1-6, with D perhaps TRBD1 (5 bases). Germline CDR1 is LGHNT and CDR2 is FRNRAP. Between the trimmed V and J ends, which lost 2 bases and 1 base, there was a span of 9 bases. This CDR3 region has 16 residues. CDR3 sequence: CASGLISGSYNSPLHF. CDR3 coding DNA: TGTGCTAGTGGTTTGATATCAGGGTCCTATAATTCACCCCTCCACTTT.

The CDR3 bases are TGTGCCAGCAGCCGTCCCCCCTTGAGCTCTGGAAACACCATATATTTT. Translation gives CASSRPPLSSGNTIYF. The chain combines TRBV5-6 with TRBJ1-3; D call uncertain. The CDR3 length is 16 residues. Germline loops: CDR1 SGHDT, CDR2 YYEEEE. The germline V and J ends were trimmed by 4 bases and 0 bases, with 14 bases remaining between them.

This chain connects TRBV6-5 to TRBJ2-7, with 10 positions matching TRBD1. The CDR3 extends over 14 amino acids. Losses at the gene ends were 7 bases for V and 3 bases for J; bases not matched to a gene: 6. Germline V lookup: CDR1 MNHEY, CDR2 SVGAGI. The CDR3 is CASIDRGRFYEQYF. CDR3 bases: TGTGCCAGCATCGACAGGGGGCGGTTCTACGAGCAGTACTTC.

The chain couples TRBV11-2 to TRBJ1-1, with D perhaps matching TRBD1 (6 bases). The germline gives CDR1 SGHAT, CDR2 FQNNGV. V dropped 8 bases and J dropped 1 base, with 11 bases sitting between them. This CDR3 spans 13 amino acids. The CDR3 bases are TGTGCCAGCCGGCGGGGGGCGAACACTGAAGCTTTCTTT. Protein sequence: CASRRGANTEAFF.

The rearrangement uses TRBV6-5 and TRBJ1-2, with D perhaps TRBD1 (6 bases). CDR1 is MNHEY and CDR2 is SVGAGI in the germline V gene. This CDR3 spans 14 amino acids. V was clipped by 6 bases and J by 3 bases, with 14 bases between them. CDR3 coding DNA: TGTGCCAGCAGCCGGCCTGGGGGCTACTATGGCTACACCTTC. Translated: CASSRPGGYYGYTF.

This clone was observed a single time. The chain employs TRBV6-2 or TRBV6-3 and TRBJ2-7; possible D gene TRBD2, 5 bases. Germline V gene data show CDR1 as MNHEY and CDR2 as SVGEGT. Between the trimmed V and J ends, which lost 2 bases and 3 bases, there was a span of 14 bases. This CDR3 is built from 15 residues. The CDR3 protein is CASSYREQFSYEQYF. The CDR3 DNA reads as TGTGCCAGCAGTTACAGGGAGCAATTCAGCTACGAGCAGTACTTC.

The chain links TRBV2 to TRBJ1-4; possible D gene TRBD1, 5 bases. The germline V gene encodes CDR1 SNHLY and CDR2 FYNNEI. Between the trimmed V and J ends, which lost 8 bases and 9 bases, there was a span of 13 bases. The CDR3 loop spans 12 amino acids. The CDR3 sequence is CASGRVRKKLFF. In nucleotides, the CDR3 is TGTGCCAGCGGCAGGGTCAGAAAAAAACTGTTTTTT.

This chain links TRBV7-9 with TRBJ2-2, with D maybe TRBD2 (7 bases). The CDR3 runs 17 residues. The germline V gene encodes CDR1 SEHNR and CDR2 FQNEAQ (reference sequence). V was clipped by 6 bases and J by 4 bases, with 21 bases between them. The CDR3: CASSSRSGGAFTGELFF. The CDR3 DNA is TGTGCCAGCAGTTCAAGATCGGGGGGCGCGTTCACCGGGGAGCTGTTTTTT.

The CDR3 DNA reads TGTGCCAGCGGTTCCGGGACAGGAGCGAACACCGGGGAGCTGTTTTTT. Its protein product is CASGSGTGANTGELFF. The V and J genes are TRBV6-5 and TRBJ2-2, with 8 bases identical to TRBD1. CDR1 is MNHEY and CDR2 is SVGAGI in the germline V gene. This CDR3 contains 16 residues. The junction had 8 bases not matched to a gene; V was cut back by 8 bases and J by 0 bases.

The V and J genes are TRBV5-1 and TRBJ2-3; tentatively, D is TRBD2 (5 bases). The V gene lost 4 bases and the J gene lost 3 bases, with 18 bases spanning the gap. CDR1 is SGHRS, CDR2 YFSETQ, per germline. This CDR3 comprises 16 residues. The CDR3 protein is CASSALTIPGTDTQYF. In DNA form, the CDR3 reads TGCGCCAGCAGCGCCTTGACTATCCCGGGGACAGATACGCAGTATTTT.

V usage is TRBV9 and J usage is TRBJ2-3; D remains ambiguous. CDR1 is SGDLS, CDR2 YYNGEE, per germline. The CDR3 consists of 12 residues. Trimming removed 3 bases from V and 7 bases from J, with 9 bases in between. As DNA, the CDR3 is TGTGCCAGCAGCGGTGCAGGAAATACGCAGTATTTT. Translation gives CASSGAGNTQYF.

This clone appeared a single time. The chain carries TRBV18 and TRBJ1-1; TRBD1 is a possible D gene (5 bases). Deletions cut 0 bases from V and 2 bases from J, with 10 bases between. Germline CDR1 and CDR2: KGHSH and LQKENI. This CDR3 region has 15 residues. CDR3 DNA sequence: TGTGCCAGCTCACCACCCCAGGGATTTAACACTGAAGCTTTCTTT. It encodes CASSPPQGFNTEAFF.

The rearrangement joins TRBV21-1 to TRBJ2-2; TRBD2 was called by the table and not checked on the DNA. TRBV21-1 is labeled a pseudogene. The CDR3 contains 16 residues. The CDR3 spells CASSTLTRLNTGELFF. The CDR3, as DNA: TGTGCCAGCAGCACGCTGACGAGGCTGAACACCGGGGAGCTGTTTTTT.

The CDR3 coding sequence is TGTGCCAGCTCACCCCCTAAGAGTCTAGCAAGCTTGGACGAGCAGTACTTC. It codes for CASSPPKSLASLDEQYF. The rearrangement joins TRBV18 to TRBJ2-7; TRBD2 might be the D (5 bases). The CDR3 covers 17 residues. Germline CDR1 and CDR2: KGHSH and LQKENI. Trimming removed 3 bases from V and 5 bases from J, with 23 bases in between.

The DNA of the CDR3 is TGTGCCAGCAGCCAAGTGTCGGAGCTAGCGGTCTACGAGCAGTACTTC. It codes for CASSQVSELAVYEQYF. The rearrangement links TRBV3-1 (or the pseudogene TRBV3-2) to TRBJ2-7; 7 bases fit TRBD2. CDR3 size: 16 residues. V trimming: 1 base; J trimming: 3 bases; junction bases outside the gene matches: 9. The germline V gene encodes CDR1 LGHDT and CDR2 YNNKEL (reference sequence).

The chain carries TRBV24-1 and TRBJ1-4, with 11 bases matching TRBD1. The ends lost 1 base at V and 8 bases at J; junction bases unmatched: 11. Germline CDR1 is KGHDR and CDR2 is SFDVKD. The CDR3 has 18 residues. The CDR3 is CATSDFGRTGGGREKLFF. The CDR3 nucleotides read TGTGCCACCAGTGATTTTGGGCGGACAGGGGGCGGACGAGAAAAACTGTTTTTT.

V gene TRBV9 combines with J gene TRBJ2-5, with 7 positions matching TRBD2. The CDR3 is 14 amino acids. V lost 4 bases, J lost 1 base, and 4 bases stayed unmatched. The V gene's germline CDR1 is SGDLS and CDR2 YYNGEE. The CDR3 protein is CASSPRGVQETQYF. The CDR3 coding sequence is TGTGCCAGCAGCCCACGGGGGGTCCAAGAGACCCAGTACTTC.

This sequence joins TRBV10-3 and TRBJ1-1; D perhaps matches TRBD1 (5 bases). The CDR3 is made up of 17 amino acids. Trimming removed 3 bases from V and 4 bases from J, with 21 bases in between. Germline V gene data show CDR1 as ENHRY and CDR2 as SYGVKD. The CDR3 DNA reads as TGTGCCATCAGTGAAGGGCCCGGTGGGGGAGGGAGCACTGAAGCTTTCTTT. It codes for CAISEGPGGGGSTEAFF.

The chain recombines TRBV4-3 with TRBJ1-2; D ambiguous. CDR3 length: 14 amino acids. Germline V lookup: CDR1 LGHNA, CDR2 YSLEER. The germline V and J ends were trimmed by 0 bases and 4 bases, with 9 bases remaining between them. The CDR3: CASSQDSGIYGYTF. The CDR3 DNA reads TGCGCCAGCAGCCAAGATAGCGGGATCTATGGCTACACCTTC.

As DNA, the CDR3 is TGTGCCAGCAGCTTGGGTAGCGGGAGAAGCACAGATACGCAGTATTTT. It is translated as CASSLGSGRSTDTQYF. The V call is TRBV5-4, the J call TRBJ2-3; 9 bases line up with TRBD2. CDR1 is SGHNT and CDR2 is YYREEE in the germline V gene (reference sequence). The CDR3 consists of 16 residues. The V segment lost 0 bases and the J segment 0 bases; nucleotides outside the gene matches: 2.

This clone was observed a single time. V and J are TRBV2 and TRBJ1-1, with a possible D match to TRBD1 (5 bases). Trimming shortened V by 5 bases and J by 7 bases, and 11 bases separated the two germline ends. CDR1 and CDR2 (germline): SNHLY, FYNNEI. The CDR3 runs to 12 residues. CDR3 amino acids: CASSSDGGEAFF. The CDR3 region has the DNA TGTGCCAGCAGTTCCGACGGGGGTGAAGCTTTCTTT.

This chain uses TRBV5-4 with TRBJ2-5, with D possibly being TRBD1 (6 bases). V lost 0 bases, J lost 4 bases, and 7 bases lay in between. The CDR3 length is 13 residues. The germline CDR1 and CDR2 sequences are SGHNT and YYREEE (reference sequence). CDR3 residues: CASSLDRAETQYF. For the CDR3, the DNA is TGTGCCAGCAGCTTGGACAGGGCAGAGACCCAGTACTTC.

The CDR3 region has the DNA TGTGCCAGCAGCTTAGCTGGACTGGCCTACGAGCAGTACTTC. It is translated as CASSLAGLAYEQYF. The chain employs TRBV7-8 and TRBJ2-7; a weak D match, TRBD2 (5 bases). Trimming removed 0 bases at V and 2 bases at J, with 8 bases between. There are 14 residues in the CDR3. Germline lookup yields CDR1 SGHVS and CDR2 FQNEAQ.